One sample yielded the 21 T cell receptor beta chains listed below, sequenced in a study of T cell repertoires in cytomegalovirus infection. TCRdb reprocessed the reads via MiXCR and lists one record per CDR3 protein. This sample has roughly 280,000 distinct CDR3 sequences, with 9.1% found just once. Sequenced material: PBMCs. Receptors originate from a human donor in good health (CMV status not recorded). Some clones in this sample may be carry-over from other donors' samples.

This clonotype was observed many times. The chain uses TRBV28 and TRBJ1-1; D is unclear. Germline lookup yields CDR1 MDHEN and CDR2 SYDVKM. The ends were cut back, 4 bases at V and 1 base at J, with 7 bases in the middle. This CDR3 region has 13 residues. The DNA for the CDR3 is TGTGCCAGCAGTTGGGGTTGGAACACTGAAGCTTTCTTT. As protein: CASSWGWNTEAFF. Based on the CDR3 plus reference TRBV28 and TRBJ1-1, the full variable domain is DVKVTQSSRYLVKRTGEKVFLECVQDMDHENMFWYRQDPGLGLRLIYFSYDVKMKEKGDIPEGYSVSREKKERFSLILESASTNQTSMYLCASSWGWNTEAFFGQGTRLTVV.

This sequence joins TRBV28 and TRBJ2-7, with 7 nucleotides matching TRBD1. Germline V gene sequence: CDR1 MDHEN, CDR2 SYDVKM. With V trimmed by 2 bases and J by 3 bases, 10 bases remained unmatched. This CDR3 comprises 16 residues. The CDR3 DNA is TGTGCCAGCAGTTTACGGGAAGGGGGCAGGTTCTACGAGCAGTACTTC. This translates into CASSLREGGRFYEQYF. Full variable domain (outside the CDR3, taken from reference TRBV28 and TRBJ2-7): DVKVTQSSRYLVKRTGEKVFLECVQDMDHENMFWYRQDPGLGLRLIYFSYDVKMKEKGDIPEGYSVSREKKERFSLILESASTNQTSMYLCASSLREGGRFYEQYFGPGTRLTVT.

This clonotype was counted at least ten times. This chain's CDR3 is CASSLGPTYEQYF. Here the CDR3 DNA reads TGTGCCAGCAGCTTAGGTCCTACCTACGAGCAGTACTTC. J is TRBJ2-7 and V is TRBV11-2; no clear D. The germline V gene has CDR1 SGHAT and CDR2 FQNNGV. V lost 1 base, J lost 2 bases, and 6 bases lay in between. CDR3 length: 13 residues.

The chain is built from TRBV6-6 and TRBJ2-4; TRBD2 matches 13 bases. The J segment lost 0 bases and the V segment lost 4 bases, leaving 6 bases of the junction unmatched. This CDR3 is built from 18 residues. The germline CDR1 and CDR2 sequences are MNHNY and SVGAGI (reference sequence). The CDR3 DNA sequence: TGTGCCAGCAGTTCCGGGACTAGCGGGGTGCTAGCCAAAAACATTCAGTACTTC. Its protein is CASSSGTSGVLAKNIQYF.

This clonotype was seen a few times. The chain combines TRBV6-1 with TRBJ2-1; D call uncertain. V lost 6 bases and J lost 5, with 11 bases in between. The length of the CDR3 is 13 residues. Germline V gene lookup returns CDR1 MNHNS and CDR2 SASEGT. CDR3 sequence (DNA): TGTGCCAGCAGAGGATACTTGAACAATGAGCAGTTCTTC. Translating gives CASRGYLNNEQFF.

Many counts were recorded for this clonotype. The rearrangement uses TRBV7-2 and TRBJ1-2; TRBD1 matches 7 bases. Losses at the gene ends were 3 bases for V and 8 bases for J; bases not matched to a gene: 12. The germline V gene has CDR1 SGHTA and CDR2 FQGNSA. The CDR3 is made up of 15 amino acids. The chain's CDR3 is CASSFQGGAGMGYTF. In DNA form, the CDR3 reads TGTGCCAGCAGCTTTCAAGGGGGCGCCGGGATGGGCTACACCTTC.

The chain employs TRBV7-8 and TRBJ2-1; 12 bases map to TRBD2. The CDR3 is 19 amino acids. J gave up 0 bases and V 5 bases, and 11 bases lay outside the gene matches. Germline-derived CDR1 and CDR2 are SGHVS and FQNEAQ. The chain's CDR3 is CASSHPLAGGASSYNEQFF. The CDR3 region has the DNA TGTGCCAGCAGCCACCCACTAGCGGGGGGCGCCAGCTCCTACAATGAGCAGTTCTTC.

This clonotype was recorded many times. J is TRBJ2-5 and V is TRBV7-8; 7 bases line up with TRBD2. Germline V CDR1 and CDR2: SGHVS, FQNEAQ. Losses at the gene ends were 5 bases for V and 6 bases for J; bases not matched to a gene: 18. The CDR3 spans 17 residues. The CDR3 DNA follows: TGTGCCAGCAGCCCCGTAGGTGGAGGGAGGGTCCGGAAGACCCAGTACTTC. Encoded protein: CASSPVGGGRVRKTQYF.

This clonotype was counted at least ten times. This chain uses TRBV7-2 with TRBJ2-1; the D gene could be TRBD1 or TRBD2 (5 bases each). The CDR3 length is 15 residues. With 5 bases removed from V and 2 bases from J, the gap between germline ends came to 13 bases. Germline V gene data show CDR1 as SGHTA and CDR2 as FQGNSA. CDR3 DNA: TGTGCCAGCAGCGAGGGCAGGGCCCCCTACAATGAGCAGTTCTTC. Its protein is CASSEGRAPYNEQFF.

This clonotype has at least ten counts. This chain uses TRBV7-8 with TRBJ2-2, with 8 bases that match TRBD2. The V and J ends lost 5 bases and 5 bases, in that order; junction bases with no gene match: 10. In germline, CDR1 is SGHVS, CDR2 FQNEAQ. CDR3 length equals 16 residues. The CDR3 spells CASSPGGAGMTGELFF. CDR3 nucleotides: TGTGCCAGCAGCCCGGGGGGGGCCGGAATGACCGGGGAGCTGTTTTTT. Supplemented by reference TRBV7-8 and TRBJ2-2, the full variable domain reads GAGVSQSPRYKVAKRGQDVALRCDPISGHVSLFWYQQALGQGPEFLTYFQNEAQLDKSGLPSDRFFAERPEGSVSTLKIQRTQQEDSAVYLCASSPGGAGMTGELFFGEGSRLTVL.

There are many counts of this clonotype. This chain links TRBV20-1 with TRBJ2-5; 8 bases match TRBD2. Germline values: CDR1 DFQATT, CDR2 SNEGSKA (reference sequence). V lost 8 bases to trimming and J lost 5 bases; unmatched junction nucleotides: 10. This CDR3 is built from 13 residues. This chain's CDR3 is CSPNGGVKETQYF. CDR3 nucleotides: TGCAGTCCTAACGGGGGGGTCAAGGAGACCCAGTACTTC.

A few counts support this clonotype. J is TRBJ2-5 and V is TRBV18; the match to TRBD2 covers 8 bases. CDR3 length equals 16 residues. The germline V gene encodes CDR1 KGHSH and CDR2 LQKENI. The V gene end was trimmed by 1 base and the J gene end by 1 base; junction bases not matched to a gene: 5. The CDR3 here is CASSPLAGLFQETQYF. In DNA, the CDR3 is TGTGCCAGCTCACCACTAGCGGGACTTTTCCAAGAGACCCAGTACTTC.

This clonotype was detected ten times or more. This chain links TRBV7-2 with TRBJ1-1; 7 positions match TRBD1. V lost 1 base and J lost 11; bases outside the gene matches: 19. Germline-derived CDR1 and CDR2 are SGHTA and FQGNSA. The CDR3 extends over 17 amino acids. For the CDR3, the DNA is TGTGCCAGCAGCTTAGATATTGTTGGTGCAGGGGGAAGGGGCGCTTTCTTT. It is translated as CASSLDIVGAGGRGAFF.

This clonotype was picked up many times. V gene TRBV7-9 combines with J gene TRBJ2-6, with D possibly being TRBD1 (6 bases). Trimming removed 5 bases at V and 1 base at J, with 12 bases between. The CDR3 covers 16 residues. The V gene's germline CDR1 is SEHNR and CDR2 FQNEAQ (reference sequence). The CDR3 bases are TGTGCCAGCAGCCGAATTAGGGGGTCTGGGGCCAACGTCCTGACTTTC. Protein sequence: CASSRIRGSGANVLTF.

This clonotype appeared many times. The chain uses TRBV7-9 and TRBJ1-2; D is perhaps TRBD1 (6 bases). CDR1 and CDR2 from the germline V gene are SEHNR and FQNEAQ (reference sequence). The CDR3 is 15 residues long. Trimming pared 2 bases from V and 0 bases from J, leaving 10 bases between. CDR3 sequence (DNA): TGTGCCAGCAGCTTATCGTCAGGGGCTAACTATGGCTACACCTTC. Protein product: CASSLSSGANYGYTF.

This clonotype has ten or more counts. The chain links TRBV28 to TRBJ1-6; D not resolved. The germline V and J ends were trimmed by 5 bases and 6 bases, with 17 bases remaining between them. The CDR3 contains 16 residues. Per germline, CDR1 MDHEN and CDR2 SYDVKM. The CDR3 DNA reads as TGTGCCAGCAGTCCCGATCGTGGAGGCCCTAATTCACCCCTCCACTTT. As protein: CASSPDRGGPNSPLHF. Full variable domain (rest looked up from reference TRBV28 and TRBJ1-6): DVKVTQSSRYLVKRTGEKVFLECVQDMDHENMFWYRQDPGLGLRLIYFSYDVKMKEKGDIPEGYSVSREKKERFSLILESASTNQTSMYLCASSPDRGGPNSPLHFGNGTRLTVT.

The chain is built from TRBV2 and TRBJ2-1; 10 bases fit TRBD2. The V segment lost 9 bases and the J segment 0 bases; nucleotides outside the gene matches: 5. CDR3 length: 15 amino acids. Germline V gene data show CDR1 as SNHLY and CDR2 as FYNNEI. The CDR3 loop is CASAAGGSSYNEQFF. In DNA form, the CDR3 reads TGTGCCAGTGCAGCGGGAGGGAGCTCCTACAATGAGCAGTTCTTC.

In this sample, this clonotype turned up many times. V gene TRBV7-8 combines with J gene TRBJ2-1, with 7 bases identical to TRBD2. V lost 3 bases, J lost 12 bases, and 8 bases stayed unmatched. This CDR3 is 13 amino acids long. Germline CDR1 SGHVS, CDR2 FQNEAQ. The CDR3 nucleotides read TGTGCCAGCAGCTTTTTAGAGAGCGGGGCGCAGTTCTTC. It encodes CASSFLESGAQFF.

The chain uses TRBV7-9 and TRBJ2-2, with 10 bases aligning to TRBD2. CDR3 length equals 18 residues. Germline V gene sequence: CDR1 SEHNR, CDR2 FQNEAQ (reference sequence). V shed 5 bases, J shed 1 base, and the junction held 10 bases outside the gene matches. In DNA form, the CDR3 reads TGTGCCAGCAGCCCGGGACTAGCGCCCGACTTGAACACCGGGGAGCTGTTTTTT. Translation gives CASSPGLAPDLNTGELFF.

This clonotype was detected ten times or more. The chain recombines TRBV19 with TRBJ1-1; 9 nucleotides line up with TRBD1. J gave up 6 bases and V 7 bases, and 18 bases lay outside the gene matches. CDR3 length equals 17 residues. CDR1 is LNHDA, CDR2 SQIVND, per germline (reference sequence). The CDR3 is CASKRDTGTGPNPEAFF. The CDR3 coding sequence is TGTGCCAGTAAGAGAGACACCGGGACAGGGCCCAACCCTGAAGCTTTCTTT.

In its sample, this clonotype ranks as medium-sized. The V call is TRBV7-8, the J call TRBJ2-1, with D hard to call. V dropped 3 bases and J dropped 7 bases, with 16 bases sitting between them. This CDR3 region has 15 residues. Germline assignment: CDR1 SGHVS and CDR2 FQNEAQ. The CDR3 coding sequence is TGTGCCAGCAGCTTTTGGGCCGAAGCGTGGAATGAGCAGTTCTTC. This encodes CASSFWAEAWNEQFF.